Following are 5 T cell receptor beta chains from one sample sequenced in a study of blood T cell repertoires in COVID-19. Generated by immunoSEQ multiplex PCR, the TCRdb table keeps only in-frame clones and is missing some. The sample contains roughly 100,000 clones, around 84% of which appear only once. The sample was peripheral blood. All receptors derive from a human donor in a cohort sampled during active COVID-19.

The chain's CDR3 is CAPAGGANVLTF. The DNA of the CDR3 is TGTGCTCCGGCGGGAGGGGCCAACGTCCTGACTTTC. The chain combines TRBV2 with TRBJ2-6, with D possibly matching TRBD2 (6 bases). The CDR3 is 12 amino acids. The V gene's germline CDR1 is SNHLY and CDR2 FYNNEI.

This clone was picked up a small number of times. V and J are TRBV11-1 and TRBJ1-6; 9 bases are a match to TRBD1. After removal of 5 bases from V and 8 bases from J, the junction contained 7 bases not matched to a gene. This CDR3 spans 15 amino acids. In germline, CDR1 is SGHAT, CDR2 FQDESV (reference sequence). Written as DNA, the CDR3 is TGTGCCAGCAGCCGACAGGGGGGATTTGATTCACCCCTCCACTTT. Translated: CASSRQGGFDSPLHF. Full variable domain (remainder filled in from reference TRBV11-1 and TRBJ1-6): EAEVAQSPRYKITEKSQAVAFWCDPISGHATLYWYRQILGQGPELLVQFQDESVVDDSQLPKDRFSAERLKGVDSTLKIQPAELGDSAMYLCASSRQGGFDSPLHFGNGTRLTVT.

This clone was seen just once. The chain combines TRBV7-8 with TRBJ1-5; 7 bases agree with TRBD1. Germline V gives CDR1 SGHVS, CDR2 FQNEAQ. After removal of 3 bases from V and 0 bases from J, the junction contained 5 bases not matched to a gene. The CDR3 is made up of 16 amino acids. Here the CDR3 reads CASSFGQANSNQPQHF. CDR3 nucleotide sequence: TGTGCCAGCAGCTTTGGACAGGCTAATAGCAATCAGCCCCAGCATTTT.

This clone was recorded many times. The rearrangement links TRBV19 to TRBJ1-2; D is perhaps TRBD1 (5 bases). The CDR3 is 14 amino acids. Germline CDR1 is LNHDA and CDR2 is SQIVND (reference sequence). The ends were cut back, 3 bases at V and 0 bases at J, with 8 bases in the middle. The CDR3 coding sequence is TGTGCCAGTAGTATCAAGGGGACTAACTATGGCTACACCTTC. Amino acid sequence: CASSIKGTNYGYTF. The variable domain in full, completed from reference TRBV19 and TRBJ1-2, reads DGGITQSPKYLFRKEGQNVTLSCEQNLNHDAMYWYRQDPGQGLRLIYYSQIVNDFQKGDIAEGYSVSREKKESFPLTVTSAQKNPTAFYLCASSIKGTNYGYTFGSGTRLTVV.

The V gene is TRBV12-5, the J gene TRBJ1-1, with TRBD1 as a possible D gene (6 bases). V was pared by 11 bases and J by 1 base, with 17 bases between. Per germline, CDR1 LGHNT and CDR2 FRNRAP. This CDR3 region has 14 residues. This chain's CDR3 is CAGGARATNTEAFF. CDR3 coding DNA: TGTGCTGGGGGGGCCAGGGCCACGAACACTGAAGCTTTCTTT. Full variable domain (remainder filled in from reference TRBV12-5 and TRBJ1-1): DARVTQTPRHKVTEMGQEVTMRCQPILGHNTVFWYRQTMMQGLELLAYFRNRAPLDDSGMPKDRFSAEMPDATLATLKIQPSEPRDSAVYFCAGGARATNTEAFFGQGTRLTVV.